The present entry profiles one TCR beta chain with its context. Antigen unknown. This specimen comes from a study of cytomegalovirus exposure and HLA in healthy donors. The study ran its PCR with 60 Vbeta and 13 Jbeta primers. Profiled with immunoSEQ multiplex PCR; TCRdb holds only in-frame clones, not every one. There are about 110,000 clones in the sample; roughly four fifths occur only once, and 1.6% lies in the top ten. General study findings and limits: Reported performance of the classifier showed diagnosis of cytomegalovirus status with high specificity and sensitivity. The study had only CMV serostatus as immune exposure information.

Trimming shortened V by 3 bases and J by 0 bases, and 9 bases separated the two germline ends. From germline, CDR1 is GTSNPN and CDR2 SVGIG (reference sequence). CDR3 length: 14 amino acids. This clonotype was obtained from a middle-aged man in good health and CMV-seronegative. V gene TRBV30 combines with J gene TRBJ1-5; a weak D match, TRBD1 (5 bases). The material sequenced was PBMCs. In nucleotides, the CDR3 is TGTGCCTGGAGCACAGGTTATAGCAATCAGCCCCAGCATTTT. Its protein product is CAWSTGYSNQPQHF. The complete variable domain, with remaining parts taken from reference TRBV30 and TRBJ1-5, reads SQTIHQWPATLVQPVGSPLSLECTVEGTSNPNLYWYRQAAGRGLQLLFYSVGIGQISSEVPQNLSASRPQDRQFILSSKKLLLSDSGFYLCAWSTGYSNQPQHFGDGTRLSIL.